This T cell receptor beta chain originates from a study of molecular identifiers for immune sequencing clone quantification. Sorting selected naive CD8 T cells with a CD8+CD4-CCR7+CD45RA+ phenotype. This clonotype was observed many times. Antigen: not known. General observations from the study: Even with 990,000 or so naive cells present, spiked Jurkat TCR RNA from one cell was reportedly detectable. The study found clones above 20 RNA copies held over 99% of effector molecules and under 1% in naive cells.

The CDR3 is 14 amino acids. The V end was cut by 4 bases, the J end by 4 bases, with 11 bases between. The germline V gene encodes CDR1 MNHNS and CDR2 SASEGT. Methods described previously, with TCR primers listed, were used for bulk TCR libraries. Using its own MiXCR run on the PCR reads, TCRdb lists one record per CDR3 protein. Among around 70,000 distinct CDR3 sequences listed, roughly 20% were seen once. This sequence was found in a human donor in good health. Some libraries in this study had Jurkat cell RNA spiked in. The rearrangement links TRBV6-1 to TRBJ2-1; D may be TRBD2 (5 bases). Sequencing was performed on naive CD8+ T cells from blood, with Jurkat cell RNA spiked in. Regarding subset: FACS-sorted CD8+CD4-CCR7+CD45RA+ naive T cells. CDR3 amino acids: CASSALAEYNEQFF. Written as DNA, the CDR3 is TGTGCCAGCAGTGCCCTAGCAGAATACAATGAGCAGTTCTTC.